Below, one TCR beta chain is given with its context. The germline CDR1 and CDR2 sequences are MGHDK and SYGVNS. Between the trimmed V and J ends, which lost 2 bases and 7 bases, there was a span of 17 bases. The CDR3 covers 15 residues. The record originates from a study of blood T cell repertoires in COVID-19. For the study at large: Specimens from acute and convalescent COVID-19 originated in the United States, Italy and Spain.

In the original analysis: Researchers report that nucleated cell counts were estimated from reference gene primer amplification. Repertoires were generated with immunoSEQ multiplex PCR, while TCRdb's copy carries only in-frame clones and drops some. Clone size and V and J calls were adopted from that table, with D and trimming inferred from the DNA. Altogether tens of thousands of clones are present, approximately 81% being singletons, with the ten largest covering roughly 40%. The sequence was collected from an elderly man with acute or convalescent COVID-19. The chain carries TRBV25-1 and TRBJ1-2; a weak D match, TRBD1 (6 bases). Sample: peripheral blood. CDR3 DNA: TGTGCCAGCAGTGAACCGCAGGGGATGCGAGTTGGCTACACCTTC. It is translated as CASSEPQGMRVGYTF.